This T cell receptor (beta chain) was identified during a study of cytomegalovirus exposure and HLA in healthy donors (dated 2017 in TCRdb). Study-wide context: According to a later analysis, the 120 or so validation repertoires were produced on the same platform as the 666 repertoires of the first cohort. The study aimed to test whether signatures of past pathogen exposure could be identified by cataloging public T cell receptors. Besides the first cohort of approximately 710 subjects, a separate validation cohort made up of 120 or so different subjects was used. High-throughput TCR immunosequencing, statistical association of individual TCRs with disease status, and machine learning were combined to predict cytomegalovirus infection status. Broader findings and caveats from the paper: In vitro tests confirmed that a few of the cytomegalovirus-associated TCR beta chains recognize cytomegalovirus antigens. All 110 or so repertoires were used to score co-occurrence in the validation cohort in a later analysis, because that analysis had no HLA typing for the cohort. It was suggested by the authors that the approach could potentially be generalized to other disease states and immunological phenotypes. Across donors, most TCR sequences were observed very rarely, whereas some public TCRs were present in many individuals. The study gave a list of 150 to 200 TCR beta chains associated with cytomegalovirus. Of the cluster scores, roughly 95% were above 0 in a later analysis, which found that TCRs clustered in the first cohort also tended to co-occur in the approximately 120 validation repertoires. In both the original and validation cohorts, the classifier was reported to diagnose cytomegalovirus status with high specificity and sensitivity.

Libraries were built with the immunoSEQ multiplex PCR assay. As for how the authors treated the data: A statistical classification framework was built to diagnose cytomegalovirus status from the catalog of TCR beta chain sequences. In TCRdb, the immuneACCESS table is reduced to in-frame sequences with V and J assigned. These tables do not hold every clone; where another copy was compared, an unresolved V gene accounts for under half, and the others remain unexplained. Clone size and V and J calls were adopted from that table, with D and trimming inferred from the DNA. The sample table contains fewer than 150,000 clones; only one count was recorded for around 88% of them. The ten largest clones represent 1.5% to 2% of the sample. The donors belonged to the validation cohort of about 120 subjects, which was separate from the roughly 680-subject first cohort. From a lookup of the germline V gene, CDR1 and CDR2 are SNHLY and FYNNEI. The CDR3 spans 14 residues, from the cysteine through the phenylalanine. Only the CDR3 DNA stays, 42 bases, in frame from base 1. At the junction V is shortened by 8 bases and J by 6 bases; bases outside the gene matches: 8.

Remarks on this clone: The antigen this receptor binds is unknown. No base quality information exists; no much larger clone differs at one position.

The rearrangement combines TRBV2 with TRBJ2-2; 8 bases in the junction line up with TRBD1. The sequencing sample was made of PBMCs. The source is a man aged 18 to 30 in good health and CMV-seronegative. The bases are TGTGCCAGCCGCCGGACAGGGTTGTCCGGGGAGCTGTTTTTT. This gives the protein CASRRTGLSGELFF.